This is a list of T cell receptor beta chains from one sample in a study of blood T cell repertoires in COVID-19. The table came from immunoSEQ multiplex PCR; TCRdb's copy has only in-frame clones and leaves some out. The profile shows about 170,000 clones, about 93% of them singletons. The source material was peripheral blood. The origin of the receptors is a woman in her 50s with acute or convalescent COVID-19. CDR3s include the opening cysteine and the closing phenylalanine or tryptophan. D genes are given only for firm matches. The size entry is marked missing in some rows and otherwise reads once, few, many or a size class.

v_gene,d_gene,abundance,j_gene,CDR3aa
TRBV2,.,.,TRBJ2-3,CASRQSGPTDTQYF
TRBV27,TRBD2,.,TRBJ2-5,CASSLIAGGEETQYF
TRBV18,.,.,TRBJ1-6,CASSPGGHFSPLHF
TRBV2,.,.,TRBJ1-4,CASTRTATSEKLFF
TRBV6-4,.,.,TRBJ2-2,CASSGGPDTGELFF
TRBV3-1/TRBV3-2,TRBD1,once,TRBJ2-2,CASTFNRGSNTGELFF
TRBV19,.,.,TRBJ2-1,CASTQGPYNEQFF
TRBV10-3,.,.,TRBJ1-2,CAIQTRGFNYGYTF
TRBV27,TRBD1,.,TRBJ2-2,CASSLYPGGDTGELFF
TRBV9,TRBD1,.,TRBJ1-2,CASSSDRDYGYTF
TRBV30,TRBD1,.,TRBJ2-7,CAFKQGTRSYEQYF
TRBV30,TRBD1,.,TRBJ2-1,CAWSVPQGARNEQFF
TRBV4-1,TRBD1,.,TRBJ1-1,CASSRPEDRGAFF
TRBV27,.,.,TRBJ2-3,CASSTIADLDTQYF
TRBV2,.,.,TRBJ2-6,CASTLRNSGANVLTF
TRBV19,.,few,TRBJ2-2,CASRKGPVTGELFF
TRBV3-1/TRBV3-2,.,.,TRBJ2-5,CASSPGISGVGETQYF
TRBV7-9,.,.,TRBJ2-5,CASTPPGQETQYF
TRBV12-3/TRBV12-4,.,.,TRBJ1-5,CASSLTTNQPQHF
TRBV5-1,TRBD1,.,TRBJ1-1,CASSLGGQGNTEAFF
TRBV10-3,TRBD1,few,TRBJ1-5,CAIRPGTDNQPQHF
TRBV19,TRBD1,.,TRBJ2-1,CASSIGTGIGSEQFF
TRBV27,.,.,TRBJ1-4,CASSLRSNEKLFF
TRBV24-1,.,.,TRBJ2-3,CATSEDTEFTDTQYF